This paragraph reports one T cell receptor (beta chain). Its antigen is currently unknown. The data are from a study of human T cells and chemical hapten exposure. Study in general: Patients were given diphenylcyclopropenone on the scalp weekly across the roughly 25-week study. Application of 0.01% DPC to the upper back was done by patch test, with a reading at 6 days.

Unique molecular identifiers were linked by the library to individual cDNA molecules. TCRdb re-analysed the RACE reads in MiXCR, keeping a single row per CDR3 protein. The profile shows fewer than 100,000 distinct CDR3 sequences, under 13% of them singletons. With 1 base clipped from V and 6 bases from J, the junction kept 8 bases outside the gene matches. Germline lookup yields CDR1 DFQATT and CDR2 SNEGSKA (reference sequence). This CDR3 spans 15 amino acids. Study-wide findings and caveats: TCRs at high frequency, those above 1 in 1000, did not change with DPC sensitization.

As to time point: patch test 3, about 24 weeks after DPC sensitization. As for treatment: therapeutic diphenylcyclopropenone sensitization with weekly scalp DPC. The receptor was isolated from a woman aged 25-40 years with alopecia areata. Some clones in this sample may be carry-over from other donors' samples. The V gene is TRBV20-1, the J gene TRBJ1-5, with 8 bases matching TRBD1. The sample in question was whole blood, obtained in connection with sensitization to the hapten diphenylcyclopropenone (DPC). The CDR3 DNA sequence: TGCAGTGCTAGAGTTCCAGGGGGCGCATCTCAGCCCCAGCATTTT. Translating gives CSARVPGGASQPQHF.